Below, 5 T cell receptor beta chains from the same sample are listed, as sequenced in a study of blood T cell repertoires in COVID-19. Using immunoSEQ multiplex PCR, the repertoire was profiled, and TCRdb retains in-frame clones only, with some absent. The repertoire holds just under 150,000 clones, with approximately 87% as singletons. Sample: peripheral blood. These TCRs come from a man between 45 and 60 years old who had recovered from COVID-19.

This clone was observed once. The chain recombines TRBV30 with TRBJ1-3, with D uncertain. The germline V gene encodes CDR1 GTSNPN and CDR2 SVGIG (reference sequence). V was shortened by 2 bases and J by 4 bases, with 18 bases between the two germline ends. This CDR3 spans 16 amino acids. CDR3 in amino acids: CAWSPPTLYPGNTIYF. CDR3 nucleotides: TGTGCCTGGAGTCCACCTACTTTATACCCGGGAAACACCATATATTTT.

The count of this clone is one. The chain couples TRBV3-1 (or the pseudogene TRBV3-2) to TRBJ2-3, with TRBD1 matching 9 bases. The V segment lost 4 bases and the J segment 2 bases; nucleotides outside the gene matches: 4. Per germline, CDR1 LGHDT and CDR2 YNNKEL (reference sequence). The CDR3 loop spans 15 amino acids. The CDR3 DNA reads as TGTGCCAGCAGCCCCGGGACAGGGACCACAGATACGCAGTATTTT. Translation gives CASSPGTGTTDTQYF.

The chain joins TRBV14 to TRBJ1-1, with D uncertain. Between the trimmed V and J ends, which lost 1 base and 8 bases, there was a span of 8 bases. The germline V gene has CDR1 SGHDN and CDR2 FVKESK. The CDR3 has 12 amino acids. CDR3 sequence (DNA): TGTGCCAGCAGCCAAGCTTGGAGGGAAGCTTTCTTT. Translation gives CASSQAWREAFF.

This clone was seen a handful of times. The chain recombines TRBV6-5 with TRBJ2-7, with a weak D call TRBD1 (7 bases). The germline V gene encodes CDR1 MNHEY and CDR2 SVGAGI. Trimming shortened V by 6 bases and J by 3 bases, and 18 bases separated the two germline ends. This CDR3 is 15 amino acids long. The CDR3 DNA is TGTGCCAGCAGACGGGACAGCTCGGAGGGCTACGAGCAGTACTTC. Translation: CASRRDSSEGYEQYF.

The chain combines TRBV7-2 with TRBJ2-7, with D unresolved. Germline-derived CDR1 and CDR2 are SGHTA and FQGNSA. The CDR3 sequence is 12 residues long. V shed 5 bases and J shed 3 bases, with 8 bases lying between them. CDR3 in DNA: TGTGCCAGCAGCCCTAATAGCTACGAGCAGTACTTC. This translates into CASSPNSYEQYF.